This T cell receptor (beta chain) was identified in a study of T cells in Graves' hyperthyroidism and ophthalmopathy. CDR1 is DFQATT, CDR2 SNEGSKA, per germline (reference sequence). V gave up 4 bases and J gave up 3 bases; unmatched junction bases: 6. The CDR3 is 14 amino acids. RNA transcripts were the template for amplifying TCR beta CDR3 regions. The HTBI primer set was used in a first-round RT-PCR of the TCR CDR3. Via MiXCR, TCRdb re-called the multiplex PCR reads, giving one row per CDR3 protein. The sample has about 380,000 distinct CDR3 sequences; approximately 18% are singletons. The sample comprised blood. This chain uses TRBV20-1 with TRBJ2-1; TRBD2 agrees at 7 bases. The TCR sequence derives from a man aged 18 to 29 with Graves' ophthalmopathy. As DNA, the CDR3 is TGCAGTGCTAAGGGCCTAGCGGACTACAATGAGCAGTTCTTC. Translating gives CSAKGLADYNEQFF.